This entry concerns a single T cell receptor (beta chain). TCRdb keeps only in-frame clones here, not all; method: immunoSEQ multiplex PCR. The table records around 60,000 clones, approximately 80% of them present only once. With 5 bases clipped from V and 3 bases from J, the junction kept 6 bases outside the gene matches. In germline, CDR1 is SEHNR, CDR2 FQNEAQ (reference sequence). The CDR3 extends over 16 amino acids. The record originates from a study of blood T cell repertoires in COVID-19. For the study at large: COVID-19 samples from acute and convalescent phases originated in the United States, Italy and Spain.

Sequencing was performed on peripheral blood. The sequence came from an elderly man with acute or convalescent COVID-19. The chain links TRBV7-9 to TRBJ2-5, with 13 bases lining up with TRBD2. Here the CDR3 DNA reads TGTGCCAGCAGCCTAACTAGCGGGGGGGTTGAAGAGACCCAGTACTTC. This encodes CASSLTSGGVEETQYF.